This T cell receptor (beta chain) was recorded in a study of spatial heterogeneity in lung cancer. Study-wide background: PBMC samples from follow-up, where available, were sequenced a median of roughly 2 years after resection.

TCRdb reprocessed the 5' RACE reads via MiXCR and lists one record per CDR3 protein. The sample yields over 95,000 distinct CDR3 sequences, 11% seen once. This clonotype was observed a few times. As to time point: blood at routine non-recurrence follow-up after resection. Whole RNA, isolated from tumor, nontumor lung or frozen PBMC, was sequenced without prior sorting. CDR3 length: 11 residues. V dropped 6 bases and J dropped 4 bases, with 9 bases sitting between them. The germline CDR1 and CDR2 sequences are DFQATT and SNEGSKA (reference sequence). The specimen was PBMCs, collected at follow-up. The chain couples TRBV20-1 to TRBJ1-2, with D hard to call. The clonotype was recovered from a female donor with early-stage non-small cell lung cancer. The CDR3 is CSARVAYGYTF. CDR3 DNA sequence: TGCAGTGCCCGGGTTGCCTATGGCTACACCTTC.